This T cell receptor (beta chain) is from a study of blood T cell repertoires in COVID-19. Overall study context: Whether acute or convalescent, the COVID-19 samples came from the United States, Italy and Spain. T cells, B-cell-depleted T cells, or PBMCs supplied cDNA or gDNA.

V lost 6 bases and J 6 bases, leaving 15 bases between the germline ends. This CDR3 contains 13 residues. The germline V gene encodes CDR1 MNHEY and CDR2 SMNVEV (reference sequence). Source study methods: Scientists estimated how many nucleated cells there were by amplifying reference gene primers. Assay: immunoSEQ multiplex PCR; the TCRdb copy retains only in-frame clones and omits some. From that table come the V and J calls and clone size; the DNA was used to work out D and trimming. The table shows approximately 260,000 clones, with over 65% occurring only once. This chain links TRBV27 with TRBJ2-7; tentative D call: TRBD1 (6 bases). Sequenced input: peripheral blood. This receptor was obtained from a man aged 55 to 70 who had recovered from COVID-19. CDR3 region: CASSQRTAGEQYF. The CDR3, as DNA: TGTGCCAGCAGCCAGCGGACAGCCGGCGAGCAGTACTTC.